Following are 26 T cell receptor beta chains from one sample sequenced in a study of T-cell memory formation after mild COVID-19. TCRdb analysed the 5' RACE reads with MiXCR anew, one entry per CDR3 protein. This sample has roughly 99,000 distinct CDR3 sequences, with approximately 15% found just once. Specimen: PBMCs or a T cell subset sorted from them (not recorded which). These receptors all stem from a man younger than 35 who had mild COVID-19 (a few samples of this study predate the infection). Cell type and time point are not known.

There are a few counts of this clonotype. This sequence joins TRBV4-3 and TRBJ2-7, with TRBD2 as a possible D gene (5 bases). Germline CDR1 and CDR2: LGHNA and YSLEER. The ends were cut back, 1 base at V and 3 bases at J, with 13 bases in the middle. The length of the CDR3 is 15 residues. CDR3 DNA sequence: TGCGCCAGCAGCCAAGGCCGGACGGGAAACTACGAGCAGTACTTC. It translates to CASSQGRTGNYEQYF.

The sample holds a few counts of this clonotype. In DNA, the CDR3 is TGCGCCAGCAGCCCCTGGGGCTCACCGCCGGATGAAGCTTTCTTT. Its protein product is CASSPWGSPPDEAFF. This chain joins TRBV5-1 and TRBJ1-1; D is possibly TRBD1 (5 bases). The CDR3 consists of 15 residues. Trimming shortened V by 4 bases and J by 7 bases, and 20 bases separated the two germline ends. Germline V gene data show CDR1 as SGHRS and CDR2 as YFSETQ.

This clonotype was counted ten times or more. V usage is TRBV12-3 or TRBV12-4 and J usage is TRBJ2-1; TRBD1 aligns across 10 bases. The CDR3 covers 15 residues. The J segment lost 4 bases and the V segment lost 7 bases, leaving 7 bases of the junction unmatched. The CDR3 DNA is TGTGCCAGCACGGACGGGACAGGGGATTACAATGAGCAGTTCTTC. Its protein product is CASTDGTGDYNEQFF.

There are a few counts of this clonotype. The rearrangement links TRBV2 to TRBJ2-3; possibly TRBD1 or TRBD2 for D (5 bases each). The CDR3 contains 13 residues. In germline, CDR1 is SNHLY, CDR2 FYNNEI. V lost 7 bases and J lost 6, with 14 bases in between. CDR3 DNA sequence: TGTGCCAGCACCGAAACGTGGGGGGATACGCAGTATTTT. It specifies CASTETWGDTQYF.

The gene calls are TRBV4-1 and TRBJ2-6; tentative D call: TRBD1 (6 bases). The CDR3 extends over 16 amino acids. V was clipped by 8 bases and J by 0 bases, with 14 bases between them. Germline-derived CDR1 and CDR2 are MGHRA and YSYEKL. CDR3 region: CASGMQGISGANVLTF. As DNA, the CDR3 is TGCGCCAGCGGAATGCAGGGGATCTCTGGGGCCAACGTCCTGACTTTC.

This clonotype turned up a few times. This chain joins TRBV4-2 and TRBJ2-7; 9 bases match TRBD2. The CDR3 consists of 15 residues. Germline lookup yields CDR1 LGHNA and CDR2 YNFKEQ. Trimming at V came to 0 bases and at J to 5 bases, leaving 5 bases not matched to a gene. The CDR3 loop is CASSQDRLAGNEQYF. The CDR3 nucleotides are TGTGCCAGCAGCCAAGATAGGCTAGCGGGGAACGAGCAGTACTTC.

With respect to this clonotype: This sequence may be a read error, since a much larger clone differs from it by one base. This chain links TRBV2 with TRBJ2-6, with 8 bases identical to TRBD1. The V segment lost 6 bases and the J segment 2 bases; nucleotides outside the gene matches: 3. This CDR3 is built from 15 residues. The V gene's germline CDR1 is SNHLY and CDR2 FYNNEI. CDR3 sequence reads: CASSPDRAGANVLTF. CDR3 sequence (DNA): TGTGCCAGCAGCCCGGACAGGGCTGGGGCCAACGTCCTGACTTTC.

At least ten counts were recorded for this clonotype. The rearrangement links TRBV6-5 to TRBJ2-1, with TRBD2 as a possible D gene (6 bases). The CDR3 sequence is 15 residues long. CDR1 and CDR2 (germline): MNHEY, SVGAGI. Trimming took 1 base from V and 9 from J, leaving 16 bases between them. Written as DNA, the CDR3 is TGTGCCAGCAGTTACTTGGCGGGGAGTGGAAGTGAGCAGTTCTTC. Its protein product is CASSYLAGSGSEQFF.

V is TRBV29-1 and J is TRBJ1-1; unclear D gene. The CDR3 loop spans 11 amino acids. Germline-derived CDR1 and CDR2 are SQVTM and ANQGSEA. V lost 6 bases and J 5 bases, leaving 10 bases between the germline ends. The DNA for the CDR3 is TGCAGCGTCCCTACAGTGACTGAAGCTTTCTTT. Its protein is CSVPTVTEAFF.

The rearrangement links TRBV6-5 to TRBJ2-1; the D gene is possibly TRBD2 (6 bases). V lost 0 bases and J 5 bases, leaving 17 bases between the germline ends. Germline V gene data show CDR1 as MNHEY and CDR2 as SVGAGI. The CDR3 spans 17 residues. CDR3 amino acids: CASSYSTYGGTHNEQFF. The CDR3 region has the DNA TGTGCCAGCAGTTACTCGACATACGGGGGAACTCACAATGAGCAGTTCTTC.

This clonotype was seen a few times. The rearrangement uses TRBV27 and TRBJ1-2; a possible D gene is TRBD1 (6 bases). Germline lookup yields CDR1 MNHEY and CDR2 SMNVEV (reference sequence). The V gene lost 5 bases and the J gene lost 6 bases, with 13 bases spanning the gap. The CDR3 runs to 13 residues. CDR3 protein: CASSPRWGHGYTF. CDR3 sequence (DNA): TGTGCCAGCAGTCCCAGGTGGGGGCATGGCTACACCTTC.

V and J are TRBV2 and TRBJ1-1; 8 bases are shared with TRBD1. The trim removed 6 bases at V and 11 bases at J, leaving 11 bases unmatched. This CDR3 region has 13 residues. Germline-derived CDR1 and CDR2 are SNHLY and FYNNEI. The CDR3 protein is CASRDGQGGSAFF. CDR3 DNA sequence: TGTGCCAGCAGAGACGGACAGGGCGGAAGTGCTTTCTTT.

This clonotype has only a few counts. This sequence joins TRBV4-1 and TRBJ2-3; 8 bases map to TRBD2. Trimming at V came to 3 bases and at J to 3 bases, leaving 11 bases not matched to a gene. The CDR3 runs 17 residues. Looked up from germline, CDR1 is MGHRA and CDR2 is YSYEKL. The CDR3 sequence is CASSHGRDLQPTDTQYF. The DNA for the CDR3 is TGCGCCAGCAGCCACGGGAGGGATCTCCAACCAACAGATACGCAGTATTTT.

This clonotype was detected many times. The chain links TRBV16 to TRBJ1-1; no reliable D call. This CDR3 has 11 residues. V lost 2 bases to trimming and J lost 4 bases, with 2 bases between them. Germline lookup yields CDR1 KGHSY and CDR2 FQNENV. The DNA for the CDR3 is TGTGCCAGCAGCCAAGGCACTGAAGCTTTCTTT. It translates to CASSQGTEAFF. Full variable domain (outside the CDR3, taken from reference TRBV16 and TRBJ1-1): GEEVAQTPKHLVRGEGQKAKLYCAPIKGHSYVFWYQQVLKNEFKFLISFQNENVFDETGMPKERFSAKCLPNSPCSLEIQATKLEDSAVYFCASSQGTEAFFGQGTRLTVV.

This clonotype was detected many times. The chain uses TRBV7-9 and TRBJ1-6, with a weak D call TRBD1 (5 bases). This CDR3 contains 14 residues. Germline lookup yields CDR1 SEHNR and CDR2 FQNEAQ (reference sequence). Trimming removed 4 bases from V and 6 bases from J, with 10 bases in between. CDR3 region: CASSWEDTNSPLHF. For the CDR3, the DNA is TGTGCCAGCAGCTGGGAGGACACTAATTCACCCCTCCACTTT.

There are a few counts of this clonotype. The chain has TRBV29-1 and TRBJ2-1, with TRBD1 as a possible D gene (6 bases). CDR3 length equals 13 residues. Trimming stripped 6 bases from V and 7 bases from J, with 16 bases between. The germline CDR1 and CDR2 sequences are SQVTM and ANQGSEA. CDR3 sequence: CSVHLGAANEQFF. CDR3 nucleotides: TGCAGCGTGCACCTGGGGGCGGCAAATGAGCAGTTCTTC.

This clonotype occurred many times. This sequence joins TRBV6-1 and TRBJ2-3; TRBD2 aligns across 8 bases. After removal of 1 base from V and 2 bases from J, the junction contained 2 bases not matched to a gene. The CDR3 has 15 amino acids. The germline V gene encodes CDR1 MNHNS and CDR2 SASEGT. CDR3 amino acids: CASSEGTSHTDTQYF. CDR3 sequence (DNA): TGTGCCAGCAGTGAAGGGACTAGCCACACAGATACGCAGTATTTT.

The rearrangement uses TRBV29-1 and TRBJ2-3; D gene unclear. V was cut by 2 bases and J by 3 bases, with 15 bases left in between. Germline V gene lookup returns CDR1 SQVTM and CDR2 ANQGSEA. The CDR3 is made up of 15 amino acids. CDR3 in DNA: TGCAGCGTTGAACTACAGCTGGCGGTTACAGATACGCAGTATTTT. Protein: CSVELQLAVTDTQYF.

In DNA form, the CDR3 reads TGTGCCAGCAGCTTGTTCTGGGGAGGGGTCTATGGCTACACCTTC. Its protein product is CASSLFWGGVYGYTF. The chain couples TRBV5-4 to TRBJ1-2; D is possibly TRBD1 (5 bases). Per the germline V gene, CDR1 is SGHNT and CDR2 is YYREEE (reference sequence). This CDR3 has 15 residues. The V gene lost 1 base and the J gene lost 4 bases, with 14 bases spanning the gap.

The chain uses TRBV2 and TRBJ2-3; weak D call: TRBD2 (5 bases). CDR1 is SNHLY and CDR2 is FYNNEI in the germline V gene. The V gene lost 6 bases and the J gene lost 1 base, with 17 bases spanning the gap. This CDR3 is built from 16 residues. The CDR3 sequence: CASSGLSWRRTDTQYF. The CDR3 DNA reads TGTGCCAGCAGCGGGCTATCTTGGAGGCGCACAGATACGCAGTATTTT.

The V call is TRBV15, the J call TRBJ1-5; D gene ambiguous. CDR1 and CDR2 (germline): LNHNV, YYDKDF (reference sequence). The CDR3 contains 17 residues. With 2 bases removed from V and 4 bases from J, the gap between germline ends came to 18 bases. Here the CDR3 reads CATSRPGTDRRNQPQHF. The CDR3 nucleotides read TGTGCCACCAGCAGACCTGGAACTGATCGGCGTAATCAGCCCCAGCATTTT.

The rearrangement links TRBV20-1 to TRBJ2-5; maybe TRBD1 (6 bases). CDR1 and CDR2 (germline): DFQATT, SNEGSKA (reference sequence). Trimming removed 2 bases from V and 4 bases from J, with 17 bases in between. The CDR3 has 15 amino acids. CDR3 in amino acids: CSARRNRVSGETQYF. DNA for the CDR3: TGCAGTGCTAGAAGGAACAGGGTATCGGGAGAGACCCAGTACTTC.

This clonotype was detected a few times. V and J are TRBV5-1 and TRBJ1-2; D not resolved. This CDR3 contains 12 residues. CDR1 SGHRS and CDR2 YFSETQ come from the germline V gene. Deletions cut 0 bases from V and 8 bases from J, with 8 bases between. The CDR3 reads CASSLGTGGYTF. CDR3 sequence (DNA): TGCGCCAGCAGCTTGGGGACCGGGGGCTACACCTTC.

This clonotype showed up just a few times. The V gene is TRBV7-9, the J gene TRBJ2-3; D is unclear. The CDR3 extends over 15 amino acids. Germline CDR1 is SEHNR and CDR2 is FQNEAQ (reference sequence). Trimming removed 3 bases at V and 0 bases at J, with 10 bases between. CDR3 protein: CASSFLLGSTDTQYF. CDR3 nucleotide sequence: TGTGCCAGCAGCTTCCTGTTAGGGAGCACAGATACGCAGTATTTT.

This clonotype was counted a few times. The chain has TRBV2 and TRBJ2-7; either TRBD1 or TRBD2 may supply D (5 bases each). From germline, CDR1 is SNHLY and CDR2 FYNNEI. The CDR3 is made up of 13 amino acids. V lost 6 bases and J 2 bases, leaving 11 bases between the germline ends. CDR3 nucleotide sequence: TGTGCCAGCAGGGGGGAGAGCCCCTACGAGCAGTACTTC. This encodes CASRGESPYEQYF.

The chain employs TRBV19 and TRBJ2-1; 10 bases agree with TRBD2. Germline loops: CDR1 LNHDA, CDR2 SQIVND (reference sequence). Trimming took 5 bases from V and 3 from J; bases not matched to a gene: 4. The length of the CDR3 is 15 residues. For the CDR3, the DNA is TGTGCCAGTAGTTCCTCTAGCGGGGGCTACAATGAGCAGTTCTTC. Amino acid sequence: CASSSSSGGYNEQFF.